This TCR beta chain was recorded in a study of T cell repertoires in cytomegalovirus infection. On this clonotype: Its antigen is still unknown.

Germline CDR1 reads LNHNV; CDR2 reads YYDKDF (reference sequence). This CDR3 is built from 13 residues. V gave up 1 base and J gave up 4 bases, with 4 bases separating them. Each CDR3 protein is one row after TCRdb ran MiXCR on the reads. The table lists some 920,000 distinct CDR3 sequences, 31% of them singletons. The rearrangement uses TRBV15 and TRBJ2-2; D uncertain. The source was cultured CD8+ T cells from PBMCs, collected from culture after CMV antigen stimulation. This TCR came from a human donor in good health (CMV status not recorded). Some clones in this sample may be carry-over from other donors' samples. CDR3 coding DNA: TGTGCCACCAGCAGAGTCGGCACCGGGGAGCTGTTTTTT. Encoded protein: CATSRVGTGELFF.